The rows below give T cell receptor beta chains drawn from one sample of a study of T-cell memory formation after mild COVID-19. TCRdb re-analysed the 5' RACE reads in MiXCR, keeping a single row per CDR3 protein. The sample consists of about 400,000 distinct CDR3 sequences, around an eighth of them appearing once. The specimen was PBMCs or a T cell subset sorted from them (not recorded which). The receptors stem from a man aged 18-30 years who had mild COVID-19 (a few samples of this study predate the infection). Cell type and time point are not known. Each CDR3 is given with its conserved first and last residue. The order of the fields is D gene, clone size, V gene, J gene, CDR3 DNA, CDR3 protein. The D gene is left open where the match is weak. A row's size may be missing; if present it is once, few, many or a size class.

NA,many,TRBV5-1,TRBJ2-1,TGCGCCAGCAGCTTCGGGGGCAGGGGTAACAATGAGCAGTTCTTC,CASSFGGRGNNEQFF
NA,NA,TRBV20-1,TRBJ2-2,TGCAGTGCTAGGGGGGAGGCCGGGGAGCTGTTTTTT,CSARGEAGELFF
TRBD2,few,TRBV7-3,TRBJ2-1,TGTGCCAGCAGTCCCGGACTAGGCCCCTACAATGAGCAGTTCTTC,CASSPGLGPYNEQFF
NA,few,TRBV12-3/TRBV12-4,TRBJ2-5,TGTGCCAGCCGTTTCCGTGAGGGGCAAGAGACCCAGTACTTC,CASRFREGQETQYF
NA,NA,TRBV28,TRBJ1-5,TGTGCCAGCAGCTTGCCGTGGGGGGGGGACAATCAGCCCCAGCATTTT,CASSLPWGGDNQPQHF
TRBD2,many,TRBV10-3,TRBJ2-2,TGTGCCATCAGATCCGGGGGGGCCCCCGGGGAGCTGTTTTTT,CAIRSGGAPGELFF
TRBD1,NA,TRBV19,TRBJ1-5,TGTGCCAGTAGCGAGACAGGGATTCAGCCCCAGCATTTT,CASSETGIQPQHF
NA,NA,TRBV7-9,TRBJ1-1,TGTGCCAGCAGCCCTGTTGACAGAGAAGCTTTCTTT,CASSPVDREAFF
NA,NA,TRBV6-5,TRBJ2-2,TGTGCCAGCAGCACACAGTTTATCGGGGAGCTGTTTTTT,CASSTQFIGELFF
NA,NA,TRBV7-2,TRBJ2-1,TGTGCCAGCAGCTTCCAGACTAGATGGAATGAGCAGTTCTTC,CASSFQTRWNEQFF
NA,NA,TRBV4-3,TRBJ1-5,TGCGCCAGCAGCCAATCGAAAAATCAGCCCCAGCATTTT,CASSQSKNQPQHF
NA,few,TRBV24-1,TRBJ2-6,TGTGCCACCAGTGACTCCCGGGGTACCGGGGCCAACGTCCTGACTTTC,CATSDSRGTGANVLTF
TRBD1,few,TRBV14,TRBJ2-1,TGTGCCAGCAGCCAAGACGGGACAGGGGTGATAGGCAATGAGCAGTTCTTC,CASSQDGTGVIGNEQFF
NA,few,TRBV7-9,TRBJ1-1,TGTGCCAGCAGCTCGAGTGCGGGAAACACTGAAGCTTTCTTT,CASSSSAGNTEAFF
TRBD2,NA,TRBV4-3,TRBJ2-3,TGCGCCAGCACCTCCCGACTCCCCGGACTAGCGGGGGGAGCCGCATCAGATACGCAGTATTTT,CASTSRLPGLAGGAASDTQYF
NA,NA,TRBV19,TRBJ1-2,TGTGCCAGTAGTAACGGCAGGTTGAGAGGCTACACCTTC,CASSNGRLRGYTF
TRBD1,NA,TRBV12-3/TRBV12-4,TRBJ1-2,TGTGCCAGCAGTCAGACAGGGGGCCGGGGCTACACCTTC,CASSQTGGRGYTF
TRBD1,NA,TRBV7-7,TRBJ2-7,TGTGCCAGCAGCTTAGGACAGGGCGATACCTACGAGCAGTACTTC,CASSLGQGDTYEQYF
TRBD2,many,TRBV7-2,TRBJ2-5,TGTGCCAGCAGCTTCGGGGACTACGAGACCCAGTACTTC,CASSFGDYETQYF
NA,NA,TRBV11-3,TRBJ2-2,TGTGCCAGCAGCCGCTCGCCGGGGGTCGGGGAGCTGTTTTTT,CASSRSPGVGELFF
TRBD2,many,TRBV4-3,TRBJ2-3,TGCGCCAGCAGTGGCGGGACTAGCGGGTCGGTCACAGATACGCAGTATTTT,CASSGGTSGSVTDTQYF
NA,few,TRBV20-1,TRBJ2-3,TGCAGTGCCCCGGCAAGGACTACGGCAGATACGCAGTATTTT,CSAPARTTADTQYF
NA,few,TRBV6-5,TRBJ2-6,TGTGCCAGCACCTACCTTTGGGGGTCTGGGGCCAACGTCCTGACTTTC,CASTYLWGSGANVLTF
NA,few,TRBV7-3,TRBJ2-1,TGTGCCAGCAGTTTCAGGGCCTCGAGGGAGCAGTTCTTC,CASSFRASREQFF
NA,few,TRBV20-1,TRBJ2-7,TGCAGTGCTGCACAGGGTTCCTACGAGCAGTACTTC,CSAAQGSYEQYF
TRBD2,NA,TRBV10-2,TRBJ2-1,TGCGCCAGCAGTGATCTAGCGGGGGCCTACAATGAGCAGTTCTTC,CASSDLAGAYNEQFF
NA,many,TRBV12-3/TRBV12-4,TRBJ1-6,TGTGCCAGCAGTTTGAGGGGTAATTCACCCCTCCACTTT,CASSLRGNSPLHF
NA,NA,TRBV24-1,TRBJ1-5,TGTGCCACCAGTGTTAGTCAGGGGAAACAGCCCCAGCATTTT,CATSVSQGKQPQHF
NA,few,TRBV6-2/TRBV6-3,TRBJ1-5,TGTGCCAGCGGTTTGTCGGGTTATAGCAATCAGCCCCAGCATTTT,CASGLSGYSNQPQHF
NA,few,TRBV5-1,TRBJ1-1,TGCGCCAGCAGGCCCCAGGAGAACACTGAAGCTTTCTTT,CASRPQENTEAFF
TRBD1,few,TRBV28,TRBJ1-1,TGTGCCAGCAGTCCACCCGGGACAGGGGGCGGGAACGCTGAAGCTTTCTTT,CASSPPGTGGGNAEAFF
TRBD1,NA,TRBV7-2,TRBJ1-3,TGTGCCAGCAGCTTAGCCGGGACAGGGCAACACACCATATATTTT,CASSLAGTGQHTIYF
NA,NA,TRBV20-1,TRBJ1-1,TGCCTTATCCCAGGGACCTTGTGGAACACTGAAGCTTTCTTT,CLIPGTLWNTEAFF
NA,NA,TRBV28,TRBJ1-5,TGTGCCAGCAGTTCGCGGGGGGGTAATCAGCCCCAGCATTTT,CASSSRGGNQPQHF
NA,few,TRBV20-1,TRBJ2-3,TGCAGTGCTTATTTCAGACCCCGCTCCACAGATACGCAGTATTTT,CSAYFRPRSTDTQYF
NA,few,TRBV5-1,TRBJ2-7,TGCGCCAGCAGCTCGGGGGTTGGTAGCTACGAGCAGTACTTC,CASSSGVGSYEQYF
TRBD2,NA,TRBV5-1,TRBJ2-5,TGCGCCAGCAGCTTGGGAACGGGGGGAAACCAAGAGACCCAGTACTTC,CASSLGTGGNQETQYF
TRBD2,few,TRBV7-2,TRBJ2-1,TGTGCCAGCAGCGTTAGCGGGGGGGCCTACTACAATGAGCAGTTCTTC,CASSVSGGAYYNEQFF
NA,NA,TRBV11-2,TRBJ2-1,TGTGCCAGCAGCTTACACGTCATGGTGGGGGCACACTACAATGAGCAGTTCTTC,CASSLHVMVGAHYNEQFF
TRBD1,many,TRBV7-9,TRBJ2-7,TGTGCCAGCAGCTTAGCGTTAGGACAGGGGGCGCGCGAGCAGTACTTC,CASSLALGQGAREQYF
TRBD1,few,TRBV7-9,TRBJ1-5,TGTGCCAGCAGCCAGGGGACAGGGGTCAGTCAGCCCCAGCATTTT,CASSQGTGVSQPQHF
NA,NA,TRBV10-3,TRBJ2-7,TGTGCCATCAGTGAGTCTTGGGGGAAGAGCTCCTACGAGCAGTACTTC,CAISESWGKSSYEQYF
TRBD2,NA,TRBV5-1,TRBJ2-1,TGCGCCAGCAGCTTGGCTGGGACTAGCGGGGAGGTCGAGTTCTTC,CASSLAGTSGEVEFF
TRBD2,few,TRBV3-1,TRBJ2-5,TGTGCCAGCAGCCGACTTAGCGGGGGGGCTGGTGAGACCCAGTACTTC,CASSRLSGGAGETQYF